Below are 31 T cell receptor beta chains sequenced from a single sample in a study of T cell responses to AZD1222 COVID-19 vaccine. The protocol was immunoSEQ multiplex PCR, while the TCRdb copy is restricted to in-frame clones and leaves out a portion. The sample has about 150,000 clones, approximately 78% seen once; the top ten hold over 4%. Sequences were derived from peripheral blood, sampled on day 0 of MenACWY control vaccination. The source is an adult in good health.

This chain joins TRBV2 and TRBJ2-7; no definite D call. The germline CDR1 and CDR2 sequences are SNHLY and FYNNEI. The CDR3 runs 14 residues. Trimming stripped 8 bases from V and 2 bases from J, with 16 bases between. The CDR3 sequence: CASLKLSQTYEQYV. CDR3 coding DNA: TGTGCCAGCCTCAAATTGAGCCAAACCTACGAGCAGTACGTC.

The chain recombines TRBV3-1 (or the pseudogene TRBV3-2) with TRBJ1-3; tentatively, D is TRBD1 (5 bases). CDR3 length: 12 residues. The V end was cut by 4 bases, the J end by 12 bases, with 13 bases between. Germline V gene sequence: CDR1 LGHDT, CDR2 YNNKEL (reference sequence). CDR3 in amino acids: CASSPGGGYIYF. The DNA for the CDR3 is TGTGCCAGCAGCCCCGGGGGGGGATACATATATTTT.

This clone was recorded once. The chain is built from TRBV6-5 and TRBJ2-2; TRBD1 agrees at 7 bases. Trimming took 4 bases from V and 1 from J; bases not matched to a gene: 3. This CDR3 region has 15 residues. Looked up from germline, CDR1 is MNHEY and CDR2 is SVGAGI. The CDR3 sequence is CASSSTGKNTGELFF. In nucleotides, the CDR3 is TGTGCCAGCAGTTCGACAGGGAAGAACACCGGGGAGCTGTTTTTT.

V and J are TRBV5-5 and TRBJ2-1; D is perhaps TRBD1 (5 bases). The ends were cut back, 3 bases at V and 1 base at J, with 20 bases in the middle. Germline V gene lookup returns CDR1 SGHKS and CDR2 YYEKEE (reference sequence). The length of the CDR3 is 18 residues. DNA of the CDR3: TGTGCCAGCAGCTCCCATTCCACCAGGGCCGCGTCCTACAATGAGCAGTTCTTC. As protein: CASSSHSTRAASYNEQFF.

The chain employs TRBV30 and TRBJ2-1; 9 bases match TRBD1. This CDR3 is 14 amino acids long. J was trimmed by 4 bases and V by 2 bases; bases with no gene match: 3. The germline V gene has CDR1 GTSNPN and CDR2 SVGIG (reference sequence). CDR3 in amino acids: CAWSWTGAYNEQFF. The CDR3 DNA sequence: TGTGCCTGGAGTTGGACAGGGGCATACAATGAGCAGTTCTTC.

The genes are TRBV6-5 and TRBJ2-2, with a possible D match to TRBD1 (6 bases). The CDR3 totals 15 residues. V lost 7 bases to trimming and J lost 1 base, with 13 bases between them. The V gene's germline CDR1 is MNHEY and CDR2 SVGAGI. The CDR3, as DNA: TGTGCCAGCAAGCTGGACAGACTGAACACCGGGGAGCTGTTTTTT. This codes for CASKLDRLNTGELFF.

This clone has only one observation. CDR3 in amino acids: CASSQDPGGAGSYTF. DNA for the CDR3: TGTGCCAGCAGCCAAGATCCCGGGGGCGCTGGTAGCTACACCTTC. The genes are TRBV3-1 (or the pseudogene TRBV3-2) and TRBJ1-2; D may be TRBD1 (6 bases). This CDR3 region has 15 residues. CDR1 is LGHDT, CDR2 YNNKEL, per germline (reference sequence). Trimming left V 0 bases short and J 9 bases short, with 17 bases between.

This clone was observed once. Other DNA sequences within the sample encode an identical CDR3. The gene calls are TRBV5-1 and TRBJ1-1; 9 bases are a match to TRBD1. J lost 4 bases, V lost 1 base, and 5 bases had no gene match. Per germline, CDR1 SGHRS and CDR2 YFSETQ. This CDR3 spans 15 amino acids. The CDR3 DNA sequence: TGCGCCAGCAGCTTGCTGGGACAGGGATCCACTGAAGCTTTCTTT. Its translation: CASSLLGQGSTEAFF. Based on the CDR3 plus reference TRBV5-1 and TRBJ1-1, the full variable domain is KAGVTQTPRYLIKTRGQQVTLSCSPISGHRSVSWYQQTPGQGLQFLFEYFSETQRNKGNFPGRFSGRQFSNSRSEMNVSTLELGDSALYLCASSLLGQGSTEAFFGQGTRLTVV.

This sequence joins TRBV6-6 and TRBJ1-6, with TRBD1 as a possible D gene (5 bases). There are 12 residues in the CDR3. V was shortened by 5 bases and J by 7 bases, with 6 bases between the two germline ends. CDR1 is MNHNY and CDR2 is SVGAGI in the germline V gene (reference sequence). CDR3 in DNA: TGTGCCAGCAGTAGGGACAATTCACCCCTCCACTTT. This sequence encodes CASSRDNSPLHF.

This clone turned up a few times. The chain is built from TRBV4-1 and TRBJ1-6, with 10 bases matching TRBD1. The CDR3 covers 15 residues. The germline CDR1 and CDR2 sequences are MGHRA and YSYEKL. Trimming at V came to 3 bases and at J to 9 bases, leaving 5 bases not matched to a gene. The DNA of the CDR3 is TGCGCCAGCAGCCAGTTGGGACAGGGGAGTTCACCCCTCCACTTT. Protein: CASSQLGQGSSPLHF.

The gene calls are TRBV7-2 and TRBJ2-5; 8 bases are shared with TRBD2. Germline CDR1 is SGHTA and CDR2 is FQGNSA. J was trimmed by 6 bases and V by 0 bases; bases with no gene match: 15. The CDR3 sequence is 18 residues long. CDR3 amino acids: CASSLAGGPGLGFQTQYF. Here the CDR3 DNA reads TGTGCCAGCAGCTTAGCGGGGGGGCCGGGACTAGGGTTCCAGACCCAGTACTTC.

The CDR3 DNA follows: TGTGCCAGCAGCCCCTGGGGCAGCGGGGGGGCAGATACGCAGTATTTT. This codes for CASSPWGSGGADTQYF. The V gene is TRBV11-2, the J gene TRBJ2-3, with 10 bases lining up with TRBD2. Germline V gene sequence: CDR1 SGHAT, CDR2 FQNNGV. J lost 4 bases, V lost 5 bases, and 9 bases had no gene match. The CDR3 extends over 16 amino acids.

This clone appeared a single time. CDR3: CASSLDKDRGRGYTF. The CDR3 DNA is TGTGCCAGCAGCTTAGACAAGGACAGGGGAAGGGGCTACACCTTC. The rearrangement joins TRBV7-8 to TRBJ1-2; TRBD1 matches at 9 bases. The V segment lost 1 base and the J segment 8 bases; nucleotides outside the gene matches: 8. The CDR3 runs to 15 residues. CDR1 is SGHVS, CDR2 FQNEAQ, per germline.

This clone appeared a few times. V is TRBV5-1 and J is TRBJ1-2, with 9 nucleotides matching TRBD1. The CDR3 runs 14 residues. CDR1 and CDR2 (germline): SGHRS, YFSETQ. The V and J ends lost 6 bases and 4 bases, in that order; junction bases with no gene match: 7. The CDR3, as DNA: TGCGCCAGCACCAGGGACAGGGAACGCTATGGCTACACCTTC. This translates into CASTRDRERYGYTF.

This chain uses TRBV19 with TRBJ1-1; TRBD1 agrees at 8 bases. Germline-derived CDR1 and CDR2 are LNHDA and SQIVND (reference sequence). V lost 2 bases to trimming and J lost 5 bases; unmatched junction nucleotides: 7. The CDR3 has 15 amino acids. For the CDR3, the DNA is TGTGCCAGTAGTATAAACCCAGGGGGCATGACTGAAGCTTTCTTT. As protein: CASSINPGGMTEAFF.

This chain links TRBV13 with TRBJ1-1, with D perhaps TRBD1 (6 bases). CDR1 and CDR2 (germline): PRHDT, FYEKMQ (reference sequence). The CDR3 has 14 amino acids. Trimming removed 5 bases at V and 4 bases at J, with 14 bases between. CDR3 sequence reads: CASSLRGGVTEAFF. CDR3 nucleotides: TGTGCCAGCAGCCTCCGAGGGGGAGTCACTGAAGCTTTCTTT.

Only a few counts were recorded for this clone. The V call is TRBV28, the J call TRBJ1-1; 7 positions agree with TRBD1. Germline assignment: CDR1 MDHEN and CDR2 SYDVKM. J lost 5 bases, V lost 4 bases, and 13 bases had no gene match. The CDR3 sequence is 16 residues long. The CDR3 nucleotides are TGTGCCAGCAGTTCCCCTCCGGGAGGGGGCAGAACTGAAGCTTTCTTT. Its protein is CASSSPPGGGRTEAFF. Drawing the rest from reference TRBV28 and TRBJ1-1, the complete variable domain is DVKVTQSSRYLVKRTGEKVFLECVQDMDHENMFWYRQDPGLGLRLIYFSYDVKMKEKGDIPEGYSVSREKKERFSLILESASTNQTSMYLCASSSPPGGGRTEAFFGQGTRLTVV.

CDR3 DNA: TGTGCCAGCCTGGACAGAAAGACCCAGTACTTC. Translated, it gives CASLDRKTQYF. The rearrangement joins TRBV2 to TRBJ2-5, with TRBD1 as a possible D gene (6 bases). Trimming took 8 bases from V and 6 from J, leaving 10 bases between them. The CDR3 runs 11 residues. Germline CDR1 reads SNHLY; CDR2 reads FYNNEI.

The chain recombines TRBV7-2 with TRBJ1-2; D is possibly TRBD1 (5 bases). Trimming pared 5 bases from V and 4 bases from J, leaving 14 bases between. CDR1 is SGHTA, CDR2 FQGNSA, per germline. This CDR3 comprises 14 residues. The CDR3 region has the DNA TGTGCCAGCAGCAAAGCGGGGGGTGGCTATGGCTACACCTTC. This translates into CASSKAGGGYGYTF.

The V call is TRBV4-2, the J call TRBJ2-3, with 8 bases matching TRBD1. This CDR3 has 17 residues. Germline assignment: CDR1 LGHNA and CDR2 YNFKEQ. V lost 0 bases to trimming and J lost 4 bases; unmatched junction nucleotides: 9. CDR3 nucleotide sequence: TGTGCCAGCAGCCAAGAGGGGTGGACAGGGATCGCAGATACGCAGTATTTT. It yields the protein CASSQEGWTGIADTQYF.

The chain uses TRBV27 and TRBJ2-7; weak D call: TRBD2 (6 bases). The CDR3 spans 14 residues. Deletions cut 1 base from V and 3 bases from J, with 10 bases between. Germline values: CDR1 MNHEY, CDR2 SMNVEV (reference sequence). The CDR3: CASSLFAGYYEQYF. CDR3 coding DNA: TGTGCCAGCAGTTTATTCGCGGGATACTACGAGCAGTACTTC.

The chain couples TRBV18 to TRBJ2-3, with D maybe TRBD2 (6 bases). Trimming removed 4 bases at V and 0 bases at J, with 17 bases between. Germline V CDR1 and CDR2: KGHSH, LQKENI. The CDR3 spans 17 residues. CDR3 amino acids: CASSLASWGVSTDTQYF. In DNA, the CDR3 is TGTGCCAGCTCACTAGCAAGTTGGGGGGTCAGCACAGATACGCAGTATTTT.

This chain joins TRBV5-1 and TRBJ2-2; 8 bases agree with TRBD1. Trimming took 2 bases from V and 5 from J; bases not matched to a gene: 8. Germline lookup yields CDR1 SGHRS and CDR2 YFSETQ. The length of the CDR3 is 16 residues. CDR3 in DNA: TGCGCCAGCAGCTTACCAGGGGGCATTTTAACCGGGGAGCTGTTTTTT. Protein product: CASSLPGGILTGELFF.

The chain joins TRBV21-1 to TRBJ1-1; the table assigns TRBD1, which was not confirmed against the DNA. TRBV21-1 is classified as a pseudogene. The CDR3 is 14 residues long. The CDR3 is CASSKPGQGAEAFF. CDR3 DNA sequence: TGTGCCAGCAGCAAACCGGGACAGGGGGCCGAAGCTTTCTTT.

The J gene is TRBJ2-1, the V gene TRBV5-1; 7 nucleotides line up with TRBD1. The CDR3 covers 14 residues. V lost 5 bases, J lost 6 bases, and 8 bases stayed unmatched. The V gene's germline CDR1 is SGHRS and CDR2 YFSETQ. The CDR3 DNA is TGCGCCAGCAGTGTGGGCAGGGACAGCAATGAGCAGTTCTTC. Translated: CASSVGRDSNEQFF.

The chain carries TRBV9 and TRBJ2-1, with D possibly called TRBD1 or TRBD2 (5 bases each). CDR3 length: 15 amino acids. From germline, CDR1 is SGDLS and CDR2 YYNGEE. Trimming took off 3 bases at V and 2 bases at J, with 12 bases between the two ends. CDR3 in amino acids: CASSDMGPAYNEQFF. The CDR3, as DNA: TGTGCCAGCAGCGACATGGGACCGGCCTACAATGAGCAGTTCTTC.

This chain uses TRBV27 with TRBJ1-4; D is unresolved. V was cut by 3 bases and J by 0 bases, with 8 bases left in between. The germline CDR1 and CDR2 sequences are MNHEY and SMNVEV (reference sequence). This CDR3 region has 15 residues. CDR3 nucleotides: TGTGCCAGCAGTTTGAGGCCCACAACTAATGAAAAACTGTTTTTT. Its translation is CASSLRPTTNEKLFF.

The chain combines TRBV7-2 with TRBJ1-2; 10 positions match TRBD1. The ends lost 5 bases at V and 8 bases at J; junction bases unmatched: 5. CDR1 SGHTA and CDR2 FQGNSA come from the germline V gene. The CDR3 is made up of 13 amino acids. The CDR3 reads CASSPGQGLGYTF. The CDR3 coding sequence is TGTGCCAGCAGCCCGGGACAGGGGCTAGGCTACACCTTC.

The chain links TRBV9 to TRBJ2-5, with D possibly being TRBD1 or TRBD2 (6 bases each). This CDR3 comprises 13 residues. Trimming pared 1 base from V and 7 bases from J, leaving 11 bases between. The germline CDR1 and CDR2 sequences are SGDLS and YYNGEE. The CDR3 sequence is CASSVKGGGTQYF. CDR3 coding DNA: TGTGCCAGCAGCGTAAAAGGGGGAGGGACCCAGTACTTC.

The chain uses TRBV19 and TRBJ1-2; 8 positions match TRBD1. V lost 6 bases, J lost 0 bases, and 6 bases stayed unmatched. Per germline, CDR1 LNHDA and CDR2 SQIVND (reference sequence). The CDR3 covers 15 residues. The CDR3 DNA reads TGTGCCAGTAGACGGGGACAGGAAGCTAACTATGGCTACACCTTC. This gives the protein CASRRGQEANYGYTF.

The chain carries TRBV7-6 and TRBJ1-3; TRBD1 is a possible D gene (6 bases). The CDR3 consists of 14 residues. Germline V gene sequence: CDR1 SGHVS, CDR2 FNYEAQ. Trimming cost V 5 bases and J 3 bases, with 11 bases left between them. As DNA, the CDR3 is TGTGCCAGCAGCCCCGGGACACATGGAAACACCATATATTTT. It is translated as CASSPGTHGNTIYF.